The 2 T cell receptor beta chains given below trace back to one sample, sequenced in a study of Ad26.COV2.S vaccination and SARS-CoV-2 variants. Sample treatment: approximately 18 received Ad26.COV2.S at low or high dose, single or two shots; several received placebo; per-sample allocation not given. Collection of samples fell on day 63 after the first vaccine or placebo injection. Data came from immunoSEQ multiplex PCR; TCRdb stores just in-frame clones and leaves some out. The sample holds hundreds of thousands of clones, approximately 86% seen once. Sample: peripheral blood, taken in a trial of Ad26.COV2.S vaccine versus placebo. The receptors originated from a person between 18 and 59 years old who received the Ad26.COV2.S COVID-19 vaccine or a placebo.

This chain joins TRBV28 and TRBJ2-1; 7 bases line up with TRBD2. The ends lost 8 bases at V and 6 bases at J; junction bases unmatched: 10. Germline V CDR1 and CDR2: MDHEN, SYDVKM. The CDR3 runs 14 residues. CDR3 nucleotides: TGTGCCAGCGGAACCGGGACTACCTTCAATGAGCAGTTCTTC. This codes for CASGTGTTFNEQFF.

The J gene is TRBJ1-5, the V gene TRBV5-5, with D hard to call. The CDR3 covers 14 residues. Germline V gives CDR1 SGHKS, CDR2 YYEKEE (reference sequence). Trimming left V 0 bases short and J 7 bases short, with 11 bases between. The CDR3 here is CASSLERGGQPQHF. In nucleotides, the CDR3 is TGTGCCAGCAGCTTGGAGCGGGGAGGCCAGCCCCAGCATTTT.